The 15 T cell receptor beta chains reported below all come from one sample, sequenced in a study of blood T cell repertoires in COVID-19. The data were produced by immunoSEQ multiplex PCR, yet TCRdb's version contains in-frame clones alone and is incomplete. The sample shows roughly 99,000 clones, 88% of them seen only once. Sequences were obtained from peripheral blood. These receptors all stem from a man aged 45-65 years with active or convalescent COVID-19.

V usage is TRBV7-9 and J usage is TRBJ2-3; 8 bases match TRBD2. CDR1 and CDR2 from the germline V gene are SEHNR and FQNEAQ (reference sequence). The CDR3 extends over 18 amino acids. J was trimmed by 0 bases and V by 5 bases; bases with no gene match: 13. The CDR3 DNA follows: TGTGCCAGCAGCCATAGATATGTAGCGGGGACTAGCACAGATACGCAGTATTTT. It is translated as CASSHRYVAGTSTDTQYF.

This chain uses TRBV6-5 with TRBJ1-6; a possible D gene is TRBD1 (5 bases). Trimming took off 5 bases at V and 10 bases at J, with 18 bases between the two ends. CDR1 and CDR2 from the germline V gene are MNHEY and SVGAGI. The CDR3 is 15 amino acids. The CDR3 region has the DNA TGTGCCAGCAGTCCGAGAGGACATTCTGGGTCACCCCTCCACTTT. Translating gives CASSPRGHSGSPLHF.

The chain is built from TRBV19 and TRBJ2-2; 8 positions match TRBD1. Unmatched junction bases numbered 4, after V lost 3 bases and J lost 4 bases. Per the germline V gene, CDR1 is LNHDA and CDR2 is SQIVND (reference sequence). This CDR3 is built from 15 residues. The CDR3 DNA is TGTGCCAGTAGTATTCAGGGGGCCCCCACCGGGGAGCTGTTTTTT. Translated, it gives CASSIQGAPTGELFF. The full variable domain, rest sourced from reference TRBV19 and TRBJ2-2, is DGGITQSPKYLFRKEGQNVTLSCEQNLNHDAMYWYRQDPGQGLRLIYYSQIVNDFQKGDIAEGYSVSREKKESFPLTVTSAQKNPTAFYLCASSIQGAPTGELFFGEGSRLTVL.

CDR3 sequence reads: CAISSSTVNYGYTF. The CDR3 nucleotides are TGTGCCATCAGCTCCTCCACAGTTAACTATGGCTACACCTTC. The chain combines TRBV10-3 with TRBJ1-2; D is uncertain. The CDR3 contains 14 residues. Germline loops: CDR1 ENHRY, CDR2 SYGVKD. V was cut by 6 bases and J by 1 base, with 12 bases left in between.

In its sample, this clone was seen once. The genes are TRBV5-1 and TRBJ2-1; 11 bases map to TRBD2. Germline V gene sequence: CDR1 SGHRS, CDR2 YFSETQ. Trimming cost V 2 bases and J 5 bases; bases outside gene matches: 6. The CDR3 length is 16 residues. The CDR3 loop reads CASSLQGLAVHNEQFF. Here the CDR3 DNA reads TGCGCCAGCAGCTTACAGGGACTAGCGGTCCACAATGAGCAGTTCTTC.

V gene TRBV7-2 combines with J gene TRBJ2-7, with 7 nucleotides matching TRBD2. V gave up 5 bases and J gave up 2 bases; unmatched junction bases: 9. Germline loops: CDR1 SGHTA, CDR2 FQGNSA. The length of the CDR3 is 15 residues. CDR3 bases: TGTGCCAGCAGCCCAGCGGCGGGAGCCCCCTACGAGCAGTACTTC. Its translation is CASSPAAGAPYEQYF.

J is TRBJ2-7 and V is TRBV7-9, with a weak D call TRBD1 (6 bases). V shed 11 bases and J shed 0 bases, with 14 bases lying between them. The CDR3 has 13 amino acids. Germline CDR1 SEHNR, CDR2 FQNEAQ (reference sequence). CDR3 region: CALERGSSYEQYF. The CDR3 bases are TGTGCCCTTGAGAGGGGGAGCTCCTACGAGCAGTACTTC.

This sequence joins TRBV19 and TRBJ1-1; possibly TRBD1 for D (5 bases). The CDR3 loop spans 13 amino acids. V lost 10 bases to trimming and J lost 5 bases, with 17 bases between them. The germline gives CDR1 LNHDA, CDR2 SQIVND (reference sequence). The CDR3 reads CATSLRVLTEAFF. CDR3 DNA sequence: TGTGCCACTAGCCTCAGGGTTTTAACTGAAGCTTTCTTT.

DNA for the CDR3: TGCGCCAGCAGTGAGTCGGTGTCAGACAATGAGCAGTTCTTC. Translation gives CASSESVSDNEQFF. The chain has TRBV10-1 and TRBJ2-1; D not resolved. Trimming took off 0 bases at V and 5 bases at J, with 8 bases between the two ends. This CDR3 has 14 amino acids. The germline V gene encodes CDR1 WNHNN and CDR2 SYGVQD (reference sequence).

V and J are TRBV3-1 (or the pseudogene TRBV3-2) and TRBJ2-7; 7 bases align to TRBD1. Germline V gives CDR1 LGHDT, CDR2 YNNKEL (reference sequence). V was pared by 0 bases and J by 6 bases, with 8 bases of the junction left unmatched. This CDR3 has 15 residues. The CDR3 sequence: CASSQEQDRYREQYF. CDR3 nucleotides: TGTGCCAGCAGCCAAGAACAGGACAGGTATCGCGAGCAGTACTTC.

To note about this clone: This CDR3 is also generated by other DNA sequences in the sample. This chain joins TRBV7-9 and TRBJ2-1; TRBD2 is a possible D gene (6 bases). The ends were cut back, 5 bases at V and 0 bases at J, with 14 bases in the middle. The germline gives CDR1 SEHNR, CDR2 FQNEAQ (reference sequence). This CDR3 region has 16 residues. CDR3: CASSPSSGSSYNEQFF. CDR3 coding DNA: TGTGCCAGCAGCCCTAGTAGCGGAAGCTCCTACAATGAGCAGTTCTTC.

Only a few counts were recorded for this clone. The rearrangement links TRBV3-1 (or the pseudogene TRBV3-2) to TRBJ2-2; 11 bases are a match to TRBD2. J gave up 5 bases and V 4 bases, and 9 bases lay outside the gene matches. This CDR3 comprises 17 residues. CDR1 LGHDT and CDR2 YNNKEL come from the germline V gene (reference sequence). The CDR3 region has the DNA TGTGCCAGCAGCCCTCGAACTAGCGGGAGAATGACCGGGGAGCTGTTTTTT. This sequence encodes CASSPRTSGRMTGELFF.

The chain employs TRBV27 and TRBJ1-2, with D maybe TRBD1 (6 bases). Germline assignment: CDR1 MNHEY and CDR2 SMNVEV (reference sequence). Trimming stripped 5 bases from V and 4 bases from J, with 11 bases between. The CDR3 runs 13 residues. The CDR3 nucleotides are TGTGCCAGCAGTCTTGCCAGGGGCTATGGCTACACCTTC. Translation gives CASSLARGYGYTF.

The V call is TRBV2, the J call TRBJ1-5, with 7 nucleotides matching TRBD1. Germline CDR1 is SNHLY and CDR2 is FYNNEI. V shed 6 bases and J 1 base; nucleotides not matched to a gene: 3. The CDR3 extends over 14 amino acids. CDR3 amino acids: CASRTGPSNQPQHF. DNA of the CDR3: TGTGCCAGCAGGACAGGGCCAAGCAATCAGCCCCAGCATTTT.

A few counts support this clone. The chain joins TRBV3-1 (or the pseudogene TRBV3-2) to TRBJ1-1, with TRBD1 identical over 11 bases. V was pared by 0 bases and J by 8 bases, with 2 bases of the junction left unmatched. The CDR3 length is 14 residues. Germline CDR1 LGHDT, CDR2 YNNKEL (reference sequence). In nucleotides, the CDR3 is TGTGCCAGCAGCCAAGATTGGGACAGGGGGGAAGCTTTCTTT. This gives the protein CASSQDWDRGEAFF.